Shown below are 10 T cell receptor beta chains from a single sample sequenced in a study of early T cells in non-severe SARS-CoV-2 infection. TCRdb independently ran MiXCR on the 5' RACE reads; one entry per CDR3 protein. The table lists 55,000 to 70,000 distinct CDR3 sequences, approximately 5.6% of them singletons, with roughly 7.1% in the top ten. Material: whole blood. The receptors originated from an adult who was a healthcare worker with PCR-confirmed SARS-CoV-2 infection or an uninfected control (not recorded which).

Many counts were recorded for this clonotype. The gene calls are TRBV3-2 and TRBJ1-2. TRBV3-2 is a documented pseudogene. This CDR3 spans 10 amino acids. In DNA, the CDR3 is TGTGCCAGCAGCCAACCCGGCTACACCTTC. Protein sequence: CASSQPGYTF.

Turning to this clonotype: At one end, the junction sequence differs from germline, possibly due to a read error. The V gene is TRBV2, the J gene TRBJ2-7; D might be TRBD2 (6 bases). Germline CDR1 is SNHLY and CDR2 is FYNNEI. The CDR3 spans 13 residues. Written as DNA, the CDR3 is TGTGCCAGCATTGAACGGGGGAACTACGAGCAGTACTTC. It is translated as CASIERGNYEQYF. The variable domain in full, with the rest retrieved from reference TRBV2 and TRBJ2-7, is EPEVTQTPSHQVTQMGQEVILRCVPISNHLYFYWYRQILGQKVEFLVSFYNNEISEKSEIFDDQFSVERPDGSNFTLKIRSTKLEDSAMYFCASIERGNYEQYFGPGTRLTVT.

This clonotype was detected many times. V usage is TRBV7-3 and J usage is TRBJ2-3; a weak D match, TRBD2 (7 bases). Per germline, CDR1 SGHTA and CDR2 FQGTGA. The CDR3 runs 14 residues. Trimming shortened V by 2 bases and J by 4 bases, and 10 bases separated the two germline ends. This CDR3 reads CASSLGGAADTQYF. The CDR3, as DNA: TGTGCCAGCAGCTTAGGGGGGGCGGCAGATACGCAGTATTTT.

This clonotype has a handful of counts. The gene calls are TRBV9 and TRBJ2-7, with D perhaps matching TRBD1 (5 bases). The germline V gene encodes CDR1 SGDLS and CDR2 YYNGEE. The CDR3 totals 15 residues. V was shortened by 2 bases and J by 1 base, with 13 bases between the two germline ends. Here the CDR3 reads CASSVGVTGSYEQYF. In DNA form, the CDR3 reads TGTGCCAGCAGCGTTGGAGTCACAGGTTCCTACGAGCAGTACTTC. Together with reference TRBV9 and TRBJ2-7, the CDR3 gives the full variable domain: DSGVTQTPKHLITATGQRVTLRCSPRSGDLSVYWYQQSLDQGLQFLIQYYNGEERAKGNILERFSAQQFPDLHSELNLSSLELGDSALYFCASSVGVTGSYEQYFGPGTRLTVT.

This clonotype came up many times. The chain carries TRBV7-2 and TRBJ2-7; tentative D call: TRBD1 (8 bases). The germline V gene encodes CDR1 SGHTA and CDR2 FQGNSA. There are 14 residues in the CDR3. Trimming took off 5 bases at V and 3 bases at J, with 14 bases between the two ends. The CDR3 DNA reads as TGTGCCAGCAGCCCGGGGGGACAGGTCTACGAGCAGTACTTC. Its translation is CASSPGGQVYEQYF.

This clonotype was detected ten times or more. The genes are TRBV6-5 and TRBJ2-6; tentatively, D is TRBD1 (6 bases). This CDR3 comprises 16 residues. Germline V CDR1 and CDR2: MNHEY, SVGAGI. The V end lost 4 bases, the J end lost 4 bases, and 14 bases lay between the germline ends. CDR3 coding DNA: TGTGCCAGCAGTTTGACAGGTCTCCAGGGGGCCAACGTCCTGACTTTC. This translates into CASSLTGLQGANVLTF.

J is TRBJ2-6 and V is TRBV6-2 or TRBV6-3, with D possibly being TRBD2 (5 bases). The CDR3 spans 18 residues. Between the trimmed V and J ends, which lost 2 bases and 0 bases, there was a span of 14 bases. Germline assignment: CDR1 MNHEY and CDR2 SVGEGT. The CDR3 nucleotides are TGTGCCAGCAGTTACAGGATTAGGCGGGCCTCTGGGGCCAACGTCCTGACTTTC. It is translated as CASSYRIRRASGANVLTF.

The chain is built from TRBV10-3 and TRBJ1-3; the match to TRBD1 covers 9 bases. The junction had 7 bases not matched to a gene; V was cut back by 8 bases and J by 2 bases. The CDR3 is 15 amino acids. Germline V gene sequence: CDR1 ENHRY, CDR2 SYGVKD. The CDR3 region is CAIGSGTGTGNTIYF. The CDR3 DNA reads as TGTGCCATCGGTTCCGGGACAGGGACTGGAAACACCATATATTTT.

This clonotype came up many times. The CDR3 spells CASSLWGFGEKLFF. Written as DNA, the CDR3 is TGTGCCAGCAGCTTATGGGGGTTTGGTGAAAAACTGTTTTTT. The gene calls are TRBV7-8 and TRBJ1-4; a weak D match, TRBD1 (5 bases). The CDR3 is 14 residues long. Trimming took off 2 bases at V and 7 bases at J, with 11 bases between the two ends. Germline V CDR1 and CDR2: SGHVS, FQNEAQ.

This clonotype was picked up many times. This chain joins TRBV25-1 and TRBJ2-1; D is perhaps TRBD2 (6 bases). CDR3 length: 13 amino acids. Trimming cost V 4 bases and J 4 bases, with 8 bases left between them. Per the germline V gene, CDR1 is MGHDK and CDR2 is SYGVNS. CDR3 in amino acids: CASSVRGYNEQFF. The CDR3 bases are TGTGCCAGCAGTGTCCGGGGGTACAATGAGCAGTTCTTC.